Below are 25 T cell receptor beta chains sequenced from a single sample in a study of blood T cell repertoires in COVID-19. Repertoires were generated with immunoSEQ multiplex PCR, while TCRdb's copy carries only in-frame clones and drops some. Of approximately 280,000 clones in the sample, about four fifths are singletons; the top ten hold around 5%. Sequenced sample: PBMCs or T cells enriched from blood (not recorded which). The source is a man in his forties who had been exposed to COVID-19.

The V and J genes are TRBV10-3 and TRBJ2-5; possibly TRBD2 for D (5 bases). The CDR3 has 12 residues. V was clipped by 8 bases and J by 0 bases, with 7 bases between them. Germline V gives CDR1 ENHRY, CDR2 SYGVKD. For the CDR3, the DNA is TGTGCCATCGGAGGAGACCAAGAGACCCAGTACTTC. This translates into CAIGGDQETQYF.

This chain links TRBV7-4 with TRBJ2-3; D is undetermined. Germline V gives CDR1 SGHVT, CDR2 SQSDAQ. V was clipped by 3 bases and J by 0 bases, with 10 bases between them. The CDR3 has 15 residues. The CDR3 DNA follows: TGTGCCAGCAGCTTCTGTGGCCCTAGCACAGATACGCAGTATTTT. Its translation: CASSFCGPSTDTQYF.

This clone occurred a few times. CDR3 protein: CASSLQGLQPQHF. Written as DNA, the CDR3 is TGTGCCAGCAGTCTACAGGGCCTCCAGCCCCAGCATTTT. This chain uses TRBV6-5 with TRBJ1-5; perhaps TRBD1 as D (6 bases). Germline V gene data show CDR1 as MNHEY and CDR2 as SVGAGI. Trimming took off 5 bases at V and 7 bases at J, with 12 bases between the two ends. The length of the CDR3 is 13 residues.

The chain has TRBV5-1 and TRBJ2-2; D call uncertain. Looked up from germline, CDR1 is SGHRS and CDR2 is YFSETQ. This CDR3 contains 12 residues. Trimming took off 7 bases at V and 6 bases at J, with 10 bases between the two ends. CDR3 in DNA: TGCGCCAGCTCCGACGGGTCCGGGGAGCTGTTTTTT. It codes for CASSDGSGELFF.

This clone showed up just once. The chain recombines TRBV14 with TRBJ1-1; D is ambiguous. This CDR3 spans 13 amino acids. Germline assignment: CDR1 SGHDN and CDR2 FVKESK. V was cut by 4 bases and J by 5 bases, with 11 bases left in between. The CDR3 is CASSRQRGTEAFF. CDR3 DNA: TGTGCCAGCAGCCGTCAAAGAGGAACTGAAGCTTTCTTT.

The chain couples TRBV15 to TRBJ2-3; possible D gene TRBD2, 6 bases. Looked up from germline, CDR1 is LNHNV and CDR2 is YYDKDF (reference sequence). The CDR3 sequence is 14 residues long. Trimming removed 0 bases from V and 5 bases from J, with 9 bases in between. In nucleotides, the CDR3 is TGTGCCACCAGCAGAGATAGACTAGTAGATACGCAGTATTTT. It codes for CATSRDRLVDTQYF.

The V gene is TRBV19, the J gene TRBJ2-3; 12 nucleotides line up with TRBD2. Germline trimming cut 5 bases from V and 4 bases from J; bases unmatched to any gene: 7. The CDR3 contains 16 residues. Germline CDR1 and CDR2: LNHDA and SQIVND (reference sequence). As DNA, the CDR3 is TGTGCCAGTAGTCAGCTAGCGGGAGGGCCCGCAGATACGCAGTATTTT. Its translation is CASSQLAGGPADTQYF.

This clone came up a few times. CDR3 region: CASCGMGAWNEQFF. CDR3 nucleotides: TGTGCCAGCTGTGGTATGGGGGCTTGGAATGAGCAGTTCTTC. The rearrangement links TRBV13 to TRBJ2-1, with a tentative D call TRBD1 (6 bases). This CDR3 comprises 14 residues. V shed 8 bases and J shed 7 bases, with 18 bases lying between them. The V gene's germline CDR1 is PRHDT and CDR2 FYEKMQ (reference sequence).

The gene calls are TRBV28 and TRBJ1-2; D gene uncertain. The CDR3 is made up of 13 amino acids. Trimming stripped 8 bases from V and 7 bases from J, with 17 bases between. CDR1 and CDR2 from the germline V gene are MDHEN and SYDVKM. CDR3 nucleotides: TGTGCCAGCCTAGACGACCGACGCCGTGGCTACACCTTC. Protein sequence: CASLDDRRRGYTF.

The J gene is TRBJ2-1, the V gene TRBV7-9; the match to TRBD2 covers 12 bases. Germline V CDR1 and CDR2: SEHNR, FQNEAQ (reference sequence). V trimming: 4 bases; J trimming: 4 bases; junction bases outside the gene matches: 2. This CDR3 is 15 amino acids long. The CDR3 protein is CASSYLAGGYNEQFF. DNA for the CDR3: TGTGCCAGCAGCTACCTAGCGGGAGGGTACAATGAGCAGTTCTTC. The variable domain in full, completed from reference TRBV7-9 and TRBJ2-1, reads DTGVSQNPRHKITKRGQNVTFRCDPISEHNRLYWYRQTLGQGPEFLTYFQNEAQLEKSRLLSDRFSAERPKGSFSTLEIQRTEQGDSAMYLCASSYLAGGYNEQFFGPGTRLTVL.

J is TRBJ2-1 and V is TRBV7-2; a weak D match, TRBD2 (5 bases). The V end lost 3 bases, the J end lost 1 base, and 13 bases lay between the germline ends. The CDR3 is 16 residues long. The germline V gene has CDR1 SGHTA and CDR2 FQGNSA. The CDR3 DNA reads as TGTGCCAGCAGCTTTTCTAGCCGTTATTCCTACAATGAGCAGTTCTTC. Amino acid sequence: CASSFSSRYSYNEQFF.

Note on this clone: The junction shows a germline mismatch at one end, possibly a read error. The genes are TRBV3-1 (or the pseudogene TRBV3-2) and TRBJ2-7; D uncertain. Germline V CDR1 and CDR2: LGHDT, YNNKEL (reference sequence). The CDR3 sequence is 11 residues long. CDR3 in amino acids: CASSQDQEMIF. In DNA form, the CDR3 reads TGTGCCAGCAGCCAAGATCAGGAAATGATCTTC.

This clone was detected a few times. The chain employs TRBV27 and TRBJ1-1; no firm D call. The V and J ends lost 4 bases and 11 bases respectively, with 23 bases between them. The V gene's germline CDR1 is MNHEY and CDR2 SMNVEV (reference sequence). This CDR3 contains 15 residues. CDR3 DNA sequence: TGTGCCAGCAGTTCAAACACCGAATATAGCCTTCGGGCTTTCTTT. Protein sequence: CASSSNTEYSLRAFF.

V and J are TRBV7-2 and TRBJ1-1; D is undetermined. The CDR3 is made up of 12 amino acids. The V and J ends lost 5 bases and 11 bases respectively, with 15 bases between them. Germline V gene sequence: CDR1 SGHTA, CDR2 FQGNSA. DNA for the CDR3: TGTGCCAGCAGCCCGGTCCGGGTAGGCGCTTTCTTT. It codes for CASSPVRVGAFF.

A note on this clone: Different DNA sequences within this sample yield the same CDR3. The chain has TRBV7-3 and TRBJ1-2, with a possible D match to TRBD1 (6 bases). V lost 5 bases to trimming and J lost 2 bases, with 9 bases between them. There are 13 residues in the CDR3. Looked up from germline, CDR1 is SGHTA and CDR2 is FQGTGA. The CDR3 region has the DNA TGTGCCAGCAGCCCCGACAGGAACTATGGCTACACCTTC. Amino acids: CASSPDRNYGYTF. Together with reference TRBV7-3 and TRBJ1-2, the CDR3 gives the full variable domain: GAGVSQTPSNKVTEKGKYVELRCDPISGHTALYWYRQSLGQGPEFLIYFQGTGAADDSGLPNDRFFAVRPEGSVSTLKIQRTERGDSAVYLCASSPDRNYGYTFGSGTRLTVV.

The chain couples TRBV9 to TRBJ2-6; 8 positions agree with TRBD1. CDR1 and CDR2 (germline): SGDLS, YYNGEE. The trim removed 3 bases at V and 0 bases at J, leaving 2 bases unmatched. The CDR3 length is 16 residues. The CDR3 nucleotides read TGTGCCAGCAGCGGGACAGGGCCCTCTGGGGCCAACGTCCTGACTTTC. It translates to CASSGTGPSGANVLTF.

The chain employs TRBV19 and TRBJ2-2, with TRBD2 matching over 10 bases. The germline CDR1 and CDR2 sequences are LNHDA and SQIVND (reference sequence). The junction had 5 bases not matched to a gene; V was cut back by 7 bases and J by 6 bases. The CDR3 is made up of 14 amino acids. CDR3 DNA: TGTGCCAGTATAGAGGGACTAGCGTCCGGGGAGCTGTTTTTT. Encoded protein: CASIEGLASGELFF.

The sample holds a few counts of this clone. The CDR3 sequence is CASSIRGVEQFF. The CDR3 region has the DNA TGTGCCAGTAGTATTCGCGGGGTTGAGCAGTTCTTC. The rearrangement joins TRBV19 to TRBJ2-1; a weak D match, TRBD2 (6 bases). V shed 3 bases and J shed 9 bases, with 9 bases lying between them. The length of the CDR3 is 12 residues. Germline V gene sequence: CDR1 LNHDA, CDR2 SQIVND (reference sequence). Looking up the rest from reference TRBV19 and TRBJ2-1 gives the full variable domain: DGGITQSPKYLFRKEGQNVTLSCEQNLNHDAMYWYRQDPGQGLRLIYYSQIVNDFQKGDIAEGYSVSREKKESFPLTVTSAQKNPTAFYLCASSIRGVEQFFGPGTRLTVL.

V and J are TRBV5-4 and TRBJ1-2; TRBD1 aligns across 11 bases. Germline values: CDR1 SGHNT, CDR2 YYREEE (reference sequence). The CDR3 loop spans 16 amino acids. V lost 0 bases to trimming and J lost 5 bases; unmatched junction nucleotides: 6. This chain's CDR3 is CASSLDGQGAWYGYTF. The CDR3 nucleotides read TGTGCCAGCAGCTTGGACGGACAGGGGGCTTGGTATGGCTACACCTTC.

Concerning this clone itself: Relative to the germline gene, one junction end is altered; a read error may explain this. CDR3 sequence: CASSDPGTSRDTQYF. The DNA for the CDR3 is TGTGCCAGCAGTGACCCCGGGACTAGCAGAGATACGCAGTATTTT. V usage is TRBV25-1 and J usage is TRBJ2-3, with 9 bases that match TRBD2. Germline V gives CDR1 MGHDK, CDR2 SYGVNS. This CDR3 spans 15 amino acids.

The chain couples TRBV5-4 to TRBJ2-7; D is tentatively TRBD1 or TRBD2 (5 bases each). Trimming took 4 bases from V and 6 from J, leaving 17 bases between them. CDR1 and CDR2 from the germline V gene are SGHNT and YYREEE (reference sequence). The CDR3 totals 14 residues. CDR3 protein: CASSLGVRGGEQYF. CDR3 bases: TGTGCCAGCAGCCTGGGGGTAAGGGGCGGCGAGCAGTACTTC. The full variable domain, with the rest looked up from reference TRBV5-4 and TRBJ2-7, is ETGVTQSPTHLIKTRGQQVTLRCSSQSGHNTVSWYQQALGQGPQFIFQYYREEENGRGNFPPRFSGLQFPNYSSELNVNALELDDSALYLCASSLGVRGGEQYFGPGTRLTVT.

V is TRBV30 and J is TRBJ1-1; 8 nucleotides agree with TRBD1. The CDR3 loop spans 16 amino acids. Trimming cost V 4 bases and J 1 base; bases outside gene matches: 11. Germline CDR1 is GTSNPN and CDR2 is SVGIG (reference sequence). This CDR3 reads CAWNPAGQGRNTEAFF. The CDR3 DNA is TGTGCCTGGAACCCAGCCGGACAGGGAAGGAACACTGAAGCTTTCTTT.

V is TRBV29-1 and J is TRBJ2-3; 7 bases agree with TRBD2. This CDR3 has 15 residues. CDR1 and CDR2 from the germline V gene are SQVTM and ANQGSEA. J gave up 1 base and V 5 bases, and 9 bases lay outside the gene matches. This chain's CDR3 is CSVRAGFRRTDTQYF. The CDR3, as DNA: TGCAGCGTTCGAGCGGGATTCCGCCGCACAGATACGCAGTATTTT.

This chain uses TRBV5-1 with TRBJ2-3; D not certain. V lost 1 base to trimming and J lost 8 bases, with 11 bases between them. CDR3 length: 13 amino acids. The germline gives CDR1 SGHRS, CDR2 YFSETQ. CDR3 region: CASSLTYVGTQYF. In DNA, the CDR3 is TGCGCCAGCAGCTTGACTTATGTCGGTACGCAGTATTTT.

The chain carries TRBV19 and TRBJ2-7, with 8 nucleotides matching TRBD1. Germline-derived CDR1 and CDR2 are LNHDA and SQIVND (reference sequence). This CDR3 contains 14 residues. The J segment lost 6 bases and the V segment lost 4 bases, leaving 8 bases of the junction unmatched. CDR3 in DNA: TGTGCCAGTAGTACTACCAGGGGGCGCGGCGAGCAGTACTTC. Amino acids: CASSTTRGRGEQYF.